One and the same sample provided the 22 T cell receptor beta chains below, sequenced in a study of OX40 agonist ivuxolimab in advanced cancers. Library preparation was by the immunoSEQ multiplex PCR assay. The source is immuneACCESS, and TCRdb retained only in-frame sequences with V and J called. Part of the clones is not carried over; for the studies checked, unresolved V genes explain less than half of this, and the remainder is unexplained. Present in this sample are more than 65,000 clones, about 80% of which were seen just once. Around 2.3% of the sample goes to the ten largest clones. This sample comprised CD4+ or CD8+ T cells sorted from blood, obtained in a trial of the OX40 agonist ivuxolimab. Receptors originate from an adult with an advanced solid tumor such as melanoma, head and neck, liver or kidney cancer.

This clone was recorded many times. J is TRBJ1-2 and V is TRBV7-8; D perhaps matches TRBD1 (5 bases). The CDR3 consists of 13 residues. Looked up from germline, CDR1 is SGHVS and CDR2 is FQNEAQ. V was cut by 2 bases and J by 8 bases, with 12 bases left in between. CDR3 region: CASSLPGTYGYTF. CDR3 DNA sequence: TGTGCCAGCAGCTTACCGGGGACTTACGGCTACACCTTC.

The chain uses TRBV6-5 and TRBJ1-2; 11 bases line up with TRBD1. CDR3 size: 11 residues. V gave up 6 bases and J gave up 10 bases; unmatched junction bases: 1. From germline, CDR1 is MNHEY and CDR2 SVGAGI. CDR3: CASRGQGVYTF. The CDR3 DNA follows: TGTGCCAGCAGGGGACAGGGGGTCTACACCTTC.

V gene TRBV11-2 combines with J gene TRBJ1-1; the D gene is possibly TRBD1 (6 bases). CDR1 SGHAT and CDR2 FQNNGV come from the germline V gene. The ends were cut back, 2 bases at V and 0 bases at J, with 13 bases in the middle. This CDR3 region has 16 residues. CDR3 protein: CASSLIRGGMNTEAFF. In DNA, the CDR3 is TGTGCCAGCAGCTTAATTAGGGGGGGCATGAACACTGAAGCTTTCTTT.

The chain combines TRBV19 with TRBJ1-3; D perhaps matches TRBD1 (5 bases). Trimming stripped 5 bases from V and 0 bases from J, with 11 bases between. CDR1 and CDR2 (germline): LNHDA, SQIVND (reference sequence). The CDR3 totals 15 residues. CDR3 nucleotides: TGTGCCAGTAGTGGACGACAGCTCTCTGGAAACACCATATATTTT. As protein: CASSGRQLSGNTIYF.

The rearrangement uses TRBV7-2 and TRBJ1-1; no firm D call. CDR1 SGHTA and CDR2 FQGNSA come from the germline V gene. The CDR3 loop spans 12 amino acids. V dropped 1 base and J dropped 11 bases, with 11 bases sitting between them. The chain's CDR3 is CASSLVRSDAFF. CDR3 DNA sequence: TGTGCCAGCAGCTTAGTTAGGTCGGACGCTTTCTTT.

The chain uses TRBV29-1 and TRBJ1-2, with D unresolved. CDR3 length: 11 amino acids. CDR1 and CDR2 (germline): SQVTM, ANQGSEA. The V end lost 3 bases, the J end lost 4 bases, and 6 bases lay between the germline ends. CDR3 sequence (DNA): TGCAGCGTTGATATCACCTATGGCTACACCTTC. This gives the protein CSVDITYGYTF. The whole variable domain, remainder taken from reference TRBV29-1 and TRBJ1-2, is SAVISQKPSRDICQRGTSLTIQCQVDSQVTMMFWYRQQPGQSLTLIATANQGSEATYESGFVIDKFPISRPNLTFSTLTVSNMSPEDSSIYLCSVDITYGYTFGSGTRLTVV.

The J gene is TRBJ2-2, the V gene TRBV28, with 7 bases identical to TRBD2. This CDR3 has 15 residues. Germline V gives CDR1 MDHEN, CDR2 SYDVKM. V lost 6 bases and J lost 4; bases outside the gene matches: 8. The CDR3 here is CASSLAASGTGELFF. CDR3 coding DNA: TGTGCCAGCAGCCTAGCGGCCTCAGGCACCGGGGAGCTGTTTTTT.

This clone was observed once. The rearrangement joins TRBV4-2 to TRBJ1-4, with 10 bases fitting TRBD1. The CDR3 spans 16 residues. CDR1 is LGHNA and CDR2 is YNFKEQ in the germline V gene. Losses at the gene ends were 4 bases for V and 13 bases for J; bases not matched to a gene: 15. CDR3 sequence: CASSRESGTGVYRLFF. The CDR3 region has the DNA TGTGCCAGCAGCCGAGAATCCGGGACAGGGGTTTATAGACTGTTTTTT.

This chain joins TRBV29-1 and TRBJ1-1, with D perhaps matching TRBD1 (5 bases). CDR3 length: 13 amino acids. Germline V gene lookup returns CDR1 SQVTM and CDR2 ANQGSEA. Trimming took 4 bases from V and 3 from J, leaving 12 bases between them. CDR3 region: CSVGSGGDTEAFF. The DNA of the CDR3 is TGCAGCGTTGGCTCCGGGGGGGACACTGAAGCTTTCTTT.

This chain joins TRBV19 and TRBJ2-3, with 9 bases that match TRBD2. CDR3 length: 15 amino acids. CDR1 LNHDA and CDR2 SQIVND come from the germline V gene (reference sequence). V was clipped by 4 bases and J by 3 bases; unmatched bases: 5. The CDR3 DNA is TGTGCCAGTAGTAACAAAGCGGGAGGAACAGATACGCAGTATTTT. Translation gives CASSNKAGGTDTQYF.

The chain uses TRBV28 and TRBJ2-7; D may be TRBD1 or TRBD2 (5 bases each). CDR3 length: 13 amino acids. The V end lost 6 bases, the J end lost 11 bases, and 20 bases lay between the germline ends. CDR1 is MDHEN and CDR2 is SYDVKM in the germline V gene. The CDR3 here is CASSPFSRDGEYF. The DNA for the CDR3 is TGTGCCAGCAGCCCATTTAGCCGGGACGGGGAGTACTTC.

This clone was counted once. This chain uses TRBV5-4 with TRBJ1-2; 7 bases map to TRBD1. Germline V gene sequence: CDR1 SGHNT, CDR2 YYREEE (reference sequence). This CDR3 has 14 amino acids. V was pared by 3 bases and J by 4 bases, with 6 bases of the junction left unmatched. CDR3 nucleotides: TGTGCCAGCAGCTCGACAGGGTTGGGCTATGGCTACACCTTC. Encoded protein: CASSSTGLGYGYTF.

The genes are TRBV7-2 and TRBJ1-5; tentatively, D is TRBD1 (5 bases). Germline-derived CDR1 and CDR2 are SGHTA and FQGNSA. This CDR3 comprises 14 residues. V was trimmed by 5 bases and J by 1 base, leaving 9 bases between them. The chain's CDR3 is CASSVGGSNQPQHF. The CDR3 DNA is TGTGCCAGCAGCGTGGGGGGGAGCAATCAGCCCCAGCATTTT.

This CDR3 reads CASSPRVEGAGRDTEAFF. The CDR3 DNA reads TGTGCCAGCAGCCCCCGAGTTGAGGGGGCAGGGCGGGACACTGAAGCTTTCTTT. The V call is TRBV21-1, the J call TRBJ1-1; TRBD1, as called in the table, went unchecked against the DNA. TRBV21-1 is given as a pseudogene. CDR3 length: 18 residues.

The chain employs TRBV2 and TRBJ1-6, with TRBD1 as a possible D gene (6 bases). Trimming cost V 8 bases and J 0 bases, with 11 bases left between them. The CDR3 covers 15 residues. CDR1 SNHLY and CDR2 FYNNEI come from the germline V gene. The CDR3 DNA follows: TGTGCCAGCGGGGGGCAGAGCTCCTATAATTCACCCCTCCACTTT. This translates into CASGGQSSYNSPLHF.

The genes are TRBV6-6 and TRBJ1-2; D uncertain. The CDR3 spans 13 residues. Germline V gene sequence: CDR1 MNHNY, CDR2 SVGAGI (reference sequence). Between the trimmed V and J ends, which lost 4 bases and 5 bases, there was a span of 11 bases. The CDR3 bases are TGTGCCAGCAGTTTGGATGCTGTTTATGGCTACACCTTC. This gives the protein CASSLDAVYGYTF.

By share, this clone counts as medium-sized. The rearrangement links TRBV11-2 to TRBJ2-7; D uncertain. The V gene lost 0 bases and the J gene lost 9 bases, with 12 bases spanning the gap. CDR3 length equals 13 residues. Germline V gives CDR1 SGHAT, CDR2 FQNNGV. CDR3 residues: CASSLETSGMQYF. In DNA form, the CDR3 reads TGTGCCAGCAGCTTAGAGACATCGGGCATGCAGTACTTC.

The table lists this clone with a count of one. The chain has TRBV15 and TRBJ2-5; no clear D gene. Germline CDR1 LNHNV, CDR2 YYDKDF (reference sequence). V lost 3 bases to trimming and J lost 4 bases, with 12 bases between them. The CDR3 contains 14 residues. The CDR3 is CATSSSLNGETQYF. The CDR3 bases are TGTGCCACCAGCAGTTCACTCAACGGAGAGACCCAGTACTTC.

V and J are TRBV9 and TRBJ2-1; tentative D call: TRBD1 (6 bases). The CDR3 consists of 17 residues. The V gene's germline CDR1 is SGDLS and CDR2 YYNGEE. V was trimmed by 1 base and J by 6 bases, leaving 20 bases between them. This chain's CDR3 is CASSVNRPGALLNEQFF. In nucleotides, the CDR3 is TGTGCCAGCAGCGTAAACCGTCCAGGGGCCCTTCTCAATGAGCAGTTCTTC.

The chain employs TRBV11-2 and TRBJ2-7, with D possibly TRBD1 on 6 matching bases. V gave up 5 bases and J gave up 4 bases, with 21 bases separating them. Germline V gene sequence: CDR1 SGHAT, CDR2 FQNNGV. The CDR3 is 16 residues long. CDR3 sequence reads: CASSRSYFTGSYEQYF. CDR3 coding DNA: TGTGCCAGCAGCCGATCGTATTTCACAGGGTCTTACGAGCAGTACTTC.

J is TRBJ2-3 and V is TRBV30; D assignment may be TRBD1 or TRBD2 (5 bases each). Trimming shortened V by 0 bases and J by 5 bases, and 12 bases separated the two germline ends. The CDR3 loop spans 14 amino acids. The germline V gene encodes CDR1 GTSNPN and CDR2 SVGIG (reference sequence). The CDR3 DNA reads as TGTGCCTGGAGTGTAGGGACGGACGGAGATACGCAGTATTTT. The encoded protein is CAWSVGTDGDTQYF. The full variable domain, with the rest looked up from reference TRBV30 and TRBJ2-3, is SQTIHQWPATLVQPVGSPLSLECTVEGTSNPNLYWYRQAAGRGLQLLFYSVGIGQISSEVPQNLSASRPQDRQFILSSKKLLLSDSGFYLCAWSVGTDGDTQYFGPGTRLTVL.

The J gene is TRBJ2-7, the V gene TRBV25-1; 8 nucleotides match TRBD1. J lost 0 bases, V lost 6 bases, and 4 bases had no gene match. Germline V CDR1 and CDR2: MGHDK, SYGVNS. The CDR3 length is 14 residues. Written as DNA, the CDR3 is TGTGCCAGCAGCAATACAGGGGGCTCCTACGAGCAGTACTTC. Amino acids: CASSNTGGSYEQYF.